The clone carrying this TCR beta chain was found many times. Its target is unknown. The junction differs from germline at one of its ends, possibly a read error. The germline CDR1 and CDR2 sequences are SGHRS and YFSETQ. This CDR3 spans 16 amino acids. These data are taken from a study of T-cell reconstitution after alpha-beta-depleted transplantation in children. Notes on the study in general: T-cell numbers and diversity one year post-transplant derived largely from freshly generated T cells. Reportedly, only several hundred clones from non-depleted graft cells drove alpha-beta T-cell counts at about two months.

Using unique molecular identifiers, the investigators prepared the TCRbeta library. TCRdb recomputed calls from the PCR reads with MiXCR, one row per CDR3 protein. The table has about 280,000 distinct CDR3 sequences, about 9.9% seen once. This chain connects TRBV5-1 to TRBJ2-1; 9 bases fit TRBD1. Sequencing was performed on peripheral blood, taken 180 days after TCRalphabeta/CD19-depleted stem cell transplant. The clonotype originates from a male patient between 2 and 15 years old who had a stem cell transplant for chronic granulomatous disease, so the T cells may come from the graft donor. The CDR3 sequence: CASSSGTGSSYNEQFF. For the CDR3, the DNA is TGTGCCAGCAGCTCCGGGACAGGGAGCTCCTACAATGAGCAGTTCTTC.